This TCR beta chain came from a study of metastatic and nonmetastatic thyroid tumors. As for the study in general: Comparison of repertoires was carried out across blood and tumor or nodule tissue from malignant and benign thyroid patients. Study outcomes and limitations: Benign nodules reportedly had significantly lower TCR beta diversity than malignant thyroid tumors in blood and tumor.

The entire patient cohort was treatment-naive prior to thyroid surgery. Regarding this clone: The antigen is undetermined. The sample holds other DNA sequences that translate to the same CDR3.

Between the trimmed V and J ends, which lost 0 bases and 0 bases, there was a span of 9 bases. Germline V gene lookup returns CDR1 SGHRS and CDR2 YFSETQ. This CDR3 comprises 15 residues. From the PCR reads, TCRdb re-called clones with MiXCR. This table holds 70,000 or so clones, 14% found once. This sequence joins TRBV5-1 and TRBJ1-1; D remains unclear. The sequenced sample was blood. The TCR comes from a male donor with papillary thyroid cancer or a benign thyroid nodule (not recorded which). Some clones in this sample may be carry-over from other donors' samples. The CDR3, as DNA: TGCGCCAGCAGCTTGGGGGGAACTATGAACACTGAAGCTTTCTTT. This encodes CASSLGGTMNTEAFF.